A selection of T cell receptor beta chains follows, all from one sample in a study of beta chain features in type 1 diabetes. Some clones are missing from TCRdb's copy, which holds only in-frame ones; the method was immunoSEQ multiplex PCR. In the table there are more than 150,000 clones, approximately 8.7% of which are singletons. Sequencing was carried out using central memory CD4+ T cells from blood. All receptors derive from a woman in her thirties with type 1 diabetes. The conserved cysteine and the conserved F or W are not part of the CDR3 here. Fields, in order: V gene, J gene, CDR3 protein.

TRBV18	TRBJ1-2	ASSPDRGTYGYT
TRBV4-2	TRBJ1-5	ASSQRGNQPQH
TRBV20-1	TRBJ2-7	SGLAGDPQY
TRBV19	TRBJ1-4	ASSMPGTGGEKLF
TRBV11-3	TRBJ2-3	ASSLGVGGDTQY
TRBV5-1	TRBJ1-1	ASSLFQDWSTEAF
TRBV7-9	TRBJ2-1	ASSVPGGWNEQF
TRBV4-1	TRBJ2-5	ASSRGLAAQETQY
TRBV29-1	TRBJ2-5	SVVPGQETQY
TRBV23-1	TRBJ2-3	ASSQYQRESTDTQY
TRBV28	TRBJ2-5	ASSASGGQETQY
TRBV6-6	TRBJ2-2	AGLAGPNTGELF
TRBV19	TRBJ1-1	ASRMGGRAF
TRBV30	TRBJ1-2	AWIGINYGYT
TRBV5-1	TRBJ1-2	ASSRTGERAISYT
TRBV11-3	TRBJ2-7	ASSLAGHSYEQY
TRBV4-2	TRBJ2-1	ASSQPRAGGHNEQF